Following are 23 T cell receptor beta chains from one sample sequenced in a study of CD8 T cells in ankylosing spondylitis. TCRdb reprocessed the 5' RACE reads via MiXCR and lists one record per CDR3 protein. The profile shows 150,000 to 200,000 distinct CDR3 sequences, approximately 20% of them singletons. The sequencing input was blood, either unsorted or a sorted T cell fraction (not recorded which). Source of these receptors: a male donor with ankylosing spondylitis or in good health (not recorded which).

The chain recombines TRBV28 with TRBJ1-3; tentative D call: TRBD1 (5 bases). CDR1 MDHEN and CDR2 SYDVKM come from the germline V gene. V lost 6 bases to trimming and J lost 9 bases, with 12 bases between them. This CDR3 region has 12 residues. The DNA for the CDR3 is TGTGCCAGCAGGATCGGGGACGGCACCATATATTTT. This gives the protein CASRIGDGTIYF.

The genes are TRBV12-3 or TRBV12-4 and TRBJ1-1; 11 nucleotides match TRBD1. V was pared by 8 bases and J by 6 bases, with 2 bases of the junction left unmatched. The CDR3 has 12 residues. CDR3 sequence: CASGQGAAEAFF. The CDR3 bases are TGTGCCAGCGGACAGGGGGCGGCTGAAGCTTTCTTT.

The chain has TRBV7-9 and TRBJ2-2, with 11 bases aligning to TRBD2. The CDR3 is 16 amino acids. V trimming: 7 bases; J trimming: 3 bases; junction bases outside the gene matches: 7. Germline CDR1 SEHNR, CDR2 FQNEAQ (reference sequence). DNA for the CDR3: TGTGCCAGCACCATAGCGGGAGGGCCCGACACCGGGGAGCTGTTTTTT. This sequence encodes CASTIAGGPDTGELFF.

V and J are TRBV9 and TRBJ1-1, with D perhaps matching TRBD1 (6 bases). V lost 4 bases and J lost 5, with 15 bases in between. This CDR3 region has 14 residues. CDR1 is SGDLS, CDR2 YYNGEE, per germline. The CDR3 nucleotides read TGTGCCAGCAGCCGGGCTTACAGGGATACTGAAGCTTTCTTT. Its protein product is CASSRAYRDTEAFF.

In this sample, this clonotype turned up a few times. The gene calls are TRBV12-3 or TRBV12-4 and TRBJ2-7; 9 nucleotides line up with TRBD1. This CDR3 region has 15 residues. The V gene end was trimmed by 4 bases and the J gene end by 5 bases; junction bases not matched to a gene: 9. The CDR3 DNA reads as TGTGCCAGCAGTTCCCGCGGGACAGGGTCCGACGAGCAGTACTTC. Translation: CASSSRGTGSDEQYF.

This clonotype has at least ten counts. This chain connects TRBV5-1 to TRBJ1-2; no firm D call. The CDR3 runs to 13 residues. Germline assignment: CDR1 SGHRS and CDR2 YFSETQ. V lost 0 bases and J lost 7, with 10 bases in between. In nucleotides, the CDR3 is TGCGCCAGCAGCTTGGAGAGGGATGCTGGCTACACCTTC. This gives the protein CASSLERDAGYTF.

This clonotype appeared a few times. The J gene is TRBJ2-7, the V gene TRBV28; weak D call: TRBD1 (6 bases). V was trimmed by 7 bases and J by 0 bases, leaving 16 bases between them. Per the germline V gene, CDR1 is MDHEN and CDR2 is SYDVKM. This CDR3 region has 15 residues. Here the CDR3 DNA reads TGTGCCAGCAATACCCCCGACAGGCTCTCCTACGAGCAGTACTTC. Protein: CASNTPDRLSYEQYF.

This clonotype showed up just a few times. CDR3 DNA: TGCGCCAGCAGCCTCAACGGTGTACAGGGAAAGTACCAAGAGACCCAGTACTTC. This codes for CASSLNGVQGKYQETQYF. The chain recombines TRBV5-1 with TRBJ2-5, with D possibly matching TRBD1 (6 bases). The CDR3 is 18 residues long. V was trimmed by 4 bases and J by 0 bases, leaving 22 bases between them. Germline values: CDR1 SGHRS, CDR2 YFSETQ.

This clonotype was seen many times. The chain carries TRBV5-1 and TRBJ1-2, with D perhaps TRBD1 (5 bases). V was clipped by 0 bases and J by 3 bases, with 12 bases between them. This CDR3 comprises 15 residues. Per the germline V gene, CDR1 is SGHRS and CDR2 is YFSETQ. The CDR3 protein is CASSLGRIGDYGYTF. CDR3 in DNA: TGCGCCAGCAGCTTGGGACGCATAGGGGACTATGGCTACACCTTC.

The chain couples TRBV11-3 to TRBJ2-2; 12 bases fit TRBD2. The CDR3 loop spans 13 amino acids. Germline CDR1 SGHNT, CDR2 YENEEA. The junction had 3 bases not matched to a gene; V was cut back by 8 bases and J by 8 bases. The CDR3 spells CASGLAGSGELFF. CDR3 nucleotide sequence: TGTGCCAGCGGACTAGCGGGATCGGGGGAGCTGTTTTTT.

The rearrangement links TRBV28 to TRBJ2-3; tentatively, D is TRBD1 (6 bases). Trimming stripped 6 bases from V and 4 bases from J, with 14 bases between. This CDR3 has 14 amino acids. Looked up from germline, CDR1 is MDHEN and CDR2 is SYDVKM. The DNA of the CDR3 is TGTGCCAGCAGAGGGGGTACAATCCCAGATACGCAGTATTTT. This codes for CASRGGTIPDTQYF. Based on the CDR3 plus reference TRBV28 and TRBJ2-3, the full variable domain is DVKVTQSSRYLVKRTGEKVFLECVQDMDHENMFWYRQDPGLGLRLIYFSYDVKMKEKGDIPEGYSVSREKKERFSLILESASTNQTSMYLCASRGGTIPDTQYFGPGTRLTVL.

This clonotype was recorded many times. This chain links TRBV6-5 with TRBJ2-5; tentatively, D is TRBD1 (6 bases). Germline values: CDR1 MNHEY, CDR2 SVGAGI. V lost 0 bases and J 2 bases, leaving 10 bases between the germline ends. The CDR3 is made up of 15 amino acids. The CDR3 DNA reads as TGTGCCAGCAGTTACTCGAGGCAGGGGCAAGAGACCCAGTACTTC. It translates to CASSYSRQGQETQYF.

The V gene is TRBV28, the J gene TRBJ2-1, with TRBD1 matching 9 bases. The ends lost 5 bases at V and 2 bases at J; junction bases unmatched: 4. The CDR3 contains 15 residues. CDR1 and CDR2 (germline): MDHEN, SYDVKM. The CDR3, as DNA: TGTGCCAGCAGTAGGGACAGGGTTGCCTACAATGAGCAGTTCTTC. This sequence encodes CASSRDRVAYNEQFF. Filled out from reference TRBV28 and TRBJ2-1, the complete variable domain reads DVKVTQSSRYLVKRTGEKVFLECVQDMDHENMFWYRQDPGLGLRLIYFSYDVKMKEKGDIPEGYSVSREKKERFSLILESASTNQTSMYLCASSRDRVAYNEQFFGPGTRLTVL.

This clonotype was seen more than once but under ten times. The chain has TRBV28 and TRBJ1-1; D remains ambiguous. Germline V gives CDR1 MDHEN, CDR2 SYDVKM. The CDR3 is made up of 15 amino acids. The V and J ends lost 5 bases and 0 bases respectively, with 13 bases between them. CDR3 protein: CASSPLTPMNTEAFF. CDR3 bases: TGTGCCAGCAGTCCCCTAACGCCGATGAACACTGAAGCTTTCTTT.

This clonotype was seen at least ten times. The V and J genes are TRBV5-1 and TRBJ2-1; 7 bases fit TRBD1. The CDR3 is 15 residues long. Unmatched junction bases numbered 5, after V lost 4 bases and J lost 1 base. Germline V gives CDR1 SGHRS, CDR2 YFSETQ. CDR3: CASSENRGSYNEQFF. The CDR3 DNA reads TGCGCCAGCAGCGAAAACAGGGGATCCTACAATGAGCAGTTCTTC.

The CDR3: CASSVVDAGELFF. For the CDR3, the DNA is TGTGCCAGCAGCGTAGTGGACGCCGGGGAGCTGTTTTTT. V is TRBV9 and J is TRBJ2-2; D call uncertain. The CDR3 has 13 residues. Trimming cost V 0 bases and J 6 bases, with 6 bases left between them. Germline V lookup: CDR1 SGDLS, CDR2 YYNGEE.

This chain connects TRBV30 to TRBJ2-5; 10 positions match TRBD2. V dropped 0 bases and J dropped 8; count of bases not matched to a gene: 3. Germline V lookup: CDR1 GTSNPN, CDR2 SVGIG (reference sequence). This CDR3 has 13 residues. CDR3 coding DNA: TGTGCCTGGAGTGTACAGCGGGAGGGCACCCAGTACTTC. This gives the protein CAWSVQREGTQYF.

This clonotype occurred many times. The chain carries TRBV20-1 and TRBJ1-5, with unresolved D. The CDR3 runs to 14 residues. The germline V gene has CDR1 DFQATT and CDR2 SNEGSKA (reference sequence). V lost 1 base and J 4 bases, leaving 11 bases between the germline ends. The CDR3 DNA reads as TGCAGTGCTAGAGTCGTCAGCTCTAATCAGCCCCAGCATTTT. Translating gives CSARVVSSNQPQHF.

The chain joins TRBV28 to TRBJ1-1, with a tentative D call TRBD1 (6 bases). Germline lookup yields CDR1 MDHEN and CDR2 SYDVKM. V was shortened by 2 bases and J by 12 bases, with 16 bases between the two germline ends. The length of the CDR3 is 13 residues. The CDR3 DNA reads as TGTGCCAGCAGTTTACGTCAGGGGATAATGTCTTTCTTT. It specifies CASSLRQGIMSFF.

This clonotype appeared many times. The chain joins TRBV20-1 to TRBJ1-1, with D unclear. This CDR3 has 14 amino acids. V was trimmed by 0 bases and J by 5 bases, leaving 13 bases between them. Germline V gene data show CDR1 as DFQATT and CDR2 as SNEGSKA (reference sequence). The CDR3, as DNA: TGCAGTGCTAGAGATGGGGATTCGGGTACTGAAGCTTTCTTT. Its translation: CSARDGDSGTEAFF.

This clonotype was picked up a small number of times. This chain joins TRBV4-1 and TRBJ2-7, with 7 nucleotides matching TRBD2. CDR1 and CDR2 (germline): MGHRA, YSYEKL. The length of the CDR3 is 14 residues. V was pared by 4 bases and J by 5 bases, with 8 bases of the junction left unmatched. CDR3 protein: CASSPIGGGDEQYF. CDR3 nucleotides: TGCGCCAGCAGCCCCATCGGGGGAGGGGACGAGCAGTACTTC.

This clonotype was seen at least ten times. The chain is built from TRBV10-2 and TRBJ2-6; D unclear. The CDR3 has 14 residues. V lost 4 bases and J lost 0, with 4 bases in between. Germline V gene lookup returns CDR1 WSHSY and CDR2 SAAADI. CDR3 protein: CASSGSSGANVLTF. The CDR3 DNA is TGCGCCAGCAGTGGGAGCTCTGGGGCCAACGTCCTGACTTTC.

This clonotype was seen repeatedly, ten times or more. The CDR3 loop reads CSARVSGRVPGELFF. CDR3 nucleotide sequence: TGCAGTGCTAGAGTTAGCGGGAGGGTTCCCGGGGAGCTGTTTTTT. This chain links TRBV20-1 with TRBJ2-2, with 11 bases identical to TRBD2. The CDR3 is 15 amino acids. The ends lost 1 base at V and 6 bases at J; junction bases unmatched: 4. Germline V gives CDR1 DFQATT, CDR2 SNEGSKA (reference sequence).